These 17 T cell receptor beta chains were all obtained from the same sample, sequenced in a study of T cell responses to AZD1222 COVID-19 vaccine. The repertoire was sequenced with immunoSEQ multiplex PCR; TCRdb's copy has only in-frame clones and lacks some. The table has roughly 180,000 clones, about nine tenths seen once. Sequencing was performed on peripheral blood, taken on day 0 of AZD1222 vaccination. These receptors came from an adult in good health.

The V gene is TRBV5-8, the J gene TRBJ2-7; possibly TRBD1 for D (5 bases). Trimming pared 4 bases from V and 6 bases from J, leaving 11 bases between. The CDR3 sequence is 12 residues long. Germline CDR1 SGHTS, CDR2 YDEGEE. CDR3: CASSTRDGEQYF. CDR3 DNA sequence: TGTGCCAGCAGCACCAGGGATGGCGAGCAGTACTTC. The full variable domain, with the rest looked up from reference TRBV5-8 and TRBJ2-7, is EAGVTQSPTHLIKTRGQQATLRCSPISGHTSVYWYQQALGLGLQFLLWYDEGEERNRGNFPPRFSGRQFPNYSSELNVNALELEDSALYLCASSTRDGEQYFGPGTRLTVT.

The chain combines TRBV7-6 with TRBJ2-5, with 8 bases identical to TRBD2. This CDR3 spans 15 amino acids. Germline V CDR1 and CDR2: SGHVS, FNYEAQ. V lost 8 bases and J lost 3; bases outside the gene matches: 11. The CDR3 region is CASRFSGAPKETQYF. DNA of the CDR3: TGTGCCAGCCGGTTTAGCGGGGCGCCTAAAGAGACCCAGTACTTC.

The chain combines TRBV19 with TRBJ1-4, with no clear D. The CDR3 loop spans 14 amino acids. Germline V gene sequence: CDR1 LNHDA, CDR2 SQIVND (reference sequence). V lost 6 bases to trimming and J lost 8 bases, with 16 bases between them. CDR3 protein: CASRLDTGREKLFF. Written as DNA, the CDR3 is TGTGCCAGTAGACTCGACACCGGCAGGGAAAAACTGTTTTTT.

J is TRBJ1-2 and V is TRBV19; TRBD1 aligns across 7 bases. Germline V gene data show CDR1 as LNHDA and CDR2 as SQIVND (reference sequence). Trimming at V came to 4 bases and at J to 0 bases, leaving 5 bases not matched to a gene. This CDR3 is 15 amino acids long. The CDR3 loop reads CASSTGTVPNYGYTF. The CDR3 nucleotides are TGTGCCAGTAGTACAGGGACAGTCCCTAACTATGGCTACACCTTC.

This clone was seen a handful of times. The chain is built from TRBV19 and TRBJ1-1; no firm D call. Germline V CDR1 and CDR2: LNHDA, SQIVND (reference sequence). The CDR3 length is 13 residues. The V end lost 4 bases, the J end lost 0 bases, and 6 bases lay between the germline ends. CDR3 loop: CASSTKMNTEAFF. The CDR3, as DNA: TGTGCCAGTAGTACCAAAATGAACACTGAAGCTTTCTTT.

This sequence joins TRBV27 and TRBJ1-6; TRBD1 matches at 10 bases. The junction had 8 bases not matched to a gene; V was cut back by 7 bases and J by 14 bases. CDR1 and CDR2 from the germline V gene are MNHEY and SMNVEV (reference sequence). The CDR3 runs 13 residues. The CDR3 DNA is TGTGCCAGCACTCTAATAGGGACAGGGGCCCTCCACTTT. This codes for CASTLIGTGALHF.

This chain links TRBV18 with TRBJ2-7; D gene unclear. V lost 3 bases to trimming and J lost 5 bases, with 11 bases between them. The CDR3 runs to 13 residues. Germline V lookup: CDR1 KGHSH, CDR2 LQKENI. Written as DNA, the CDR3 is TGTGCCAGCTCACCGGTCGCCGGCCACGAGCAGTACTTC. Amino acid sequence: CASSPVAGHEQYF.

The gene calls are TRBV6-6 and TRBJ1-3, with TRBD1 matching 8 bases. The CDR3 sequence is 13 residues long. Trimming removed 6 bases from V and 6 bases from J; junction bases left unmatched: 4. CDR1 MNHNY and CDR2 SVGAGI come from the germline V gene (reference sequence). The CDR3 sequence: CASRTTGANTIYF. CDR3 nucleotide sequence: TGTGCCAGCAGGACGACAGGGGCAAACACCATATATTTT.

This clone was seen just once. CDR3 DNA: TGTGCCAGCTCACCGGGACAGCTTATCACAGATACGCAGTATTTT. Its protein is CASSPGQLITDTQYF. The chain recombines TRBV18 with TRBJ2-3; 7 bases are a match to TRBD1. V lost 3 bases, J lost 2 bases, and 5 bases stayed unmatched. There are 15 residues in the CDR3. The germline V gene has CDR1 KGHSH and CDR2 LQKENI.

The J gene is TRBJ2-7, the V gene TRBV5-1, with 10 bases identical to TRBD1. CDR1 is SGHRS and CDR2 is YFSETQ in the germline V gene. Trimming removed 0 bases from V and 3 bases from J; junction bases left unmatched: 6. The CDR3 length is 16 residues. CDR3 nucleotide sequence: TGCGCCAGCAGCTTGGGGGACAGGGGAAAAGACTACGAGCAGTACTTC. Its translation is CASSLGDRGKDYEQYF.

The J gene is TRBJ2-5, the V gene TRBV6-5, with 7 bases that match TRBD1. Germline CDR1 and CDR2: MNHEY and SVGAGI. V lost 6 bases to trimming and J lost 3 bases; unmatched junction nucleotides: 1. This CDR3 is built from 12 residues. The CDR3 reads CASRGTEETQYF. For the CDR3, the DNA is TGTGCCAGCAGGGGGACAGAAGAGACCCAGTACTTC.

This clone was seen a single time. The V gene is TRBV4-3, the J gene TRBJ2-3; 13 bases agree with TRBD2. The CDR3 totals 16 residues. CDR1 and CDR2 (germline): LGHNA, YSLEER. The V gene end was trimmed by 0 bases and the J gene end by 4 bases; junction bases not matched to a gene: 1. CDR3 DNA sequence: TGCGCCAGCAGCCAAGAAACTAGCGGGGGGGCAGATACGCAGTATTTT. Translated: CASSQETSGGADTQYF.

The rearrangement uses TRBV3-1 (or the pseudogene TRBV3-2) and TRBJ2-7; 7 positions agree with TRBD2. The CDR3 sequence is 14 residues long. Losses at the gene ends were 2 bases for V and 2 bases for J; bases not matched to a gene: 3. From germline, CDR1 is LGHDT and CDR2 YNNKEL (reference sequence). The DNA for the CDR3 is TGTGCCAGCAGCCAACCCGGACTAGCCTACGAGCAGTACTTC. It yields the protein CASSQPGLAYEQYF.

The CDR3 nucleotides are TGTGCCAGCGGATACAGGGATCCCGGGGAGCTGTTTTTT. This sequence encodes CASGYRDPGELFF. The chain uses TRBV12-3 or TRBV12-4 and TRBJ2-2, with D perhaps matching TRBD1 (6 bases). V was trimmed by 8 bases and J by 6 bases, leaving 13 bases between them. This CDR3 contains 13 residues.

The V and J genes are TRBV12-3 or TRBV12-4 and TRBJ2-5; TRBD2 matches 9 bases. V dropped 10 bases and J dropped 5; count of bases not matched to a gene: 8. The CDR3 extends over 13 amino acids. The CDR3 DNA reads as TGTGCCACCGCGGGGGGGCGAATGGAGACCCAGTACTTC. The encoded protein is CATAGGRMETQYF.

The chain links TRBV7-9 to TRBJ1-2; unclear D gene. This CDR3 comprises 12 residues. The V end lost 5 bases, the J end lost 6 bases, and 10 bases lay between the germline ends. CDR1 SEHNR and CDR2 FQNEAQ come from the germline V gene (reference sequence). The CDR3 DNA is TGTGCCAGCAGCGAAAGGCTGGATGGCTACACCTTC. Translation gives CASSERLDGYTF. Together with reference TRBV7-9 and TRBJ1-2, the CDR3 gives the full variable domain: DTGVSQNPRHKITKRGQNVTFRCDPISEHNRLYWYRQTLGQGPEFLTYFQNEAQLEKSRLLSDRFSAERPKGSFSTLEIQRTEQGDSAMYLCASSERLDGYTFGSGTRLTVV.

The chain carries TRBV6-5 and TRBJ2-1, with a weak D call TRBD1 (6 bases). The CDR3 sequence is 15 residues long. V dropped 2 bases and J dropped 3 bases, with 11 bases sitting between them. Per the germline V gene, CDR1 is MNHEY and CDR2 is SVGAGI. The CDR3 DNA reads as TGTGCCAGCAGTTACCAGGGGCGCCACTACAATGAGCAGTTCTTC. Its protein product is CASSYQGRHYNEQFF.